A selection of T cell receptor beta chains follows, all from one sample in a study of T cells in Graves' hyperthyroidism and ophthalmopathy. TCRdb reanalysed the multiplex PCR reads using MiXCR and keeps one entry per CDR3 protein. The sample consists of under 650,000 distinct CDR3 sequences, 15% to 20% of them appearing once. Sequencing input: blood. The receptors were gathered from a woman in her twenties or thirties with Graves' hyperthyroidism. CDR3s include the opening cysteine and the closing phenylalanine or tryptophan. A D gene is named only where the DNA matches it firmly. The size of a clone is reported for some rows only, either as once, few or many, or as a class for expanded clones.

>TRBV7-8|TRBD2|many|TRBJ2-3
TGTGCCAGCAGCTTAGCTAGCGGGAGACGCACAGATACGCAGTATTTT
CASSLASGRRTDTQYF
>TRBV24-1|TRBD2|.|TRBJ2-5
TGTGCCACCAGTGATTTAACTAGCGGGGGCCAAGAGACCCAGTACTTC
CATSDLTSGGQETQYF
>TRBV12-3/TRBV12-4|TRBD2|few|TRBJ2-5
TGTGACGGCAGTCATAGCGGGAGCGGGACCCAGTACTTC
CDGSHSGSGTQYF
>TRBV6-2/TRBV6-3|.|many|TRBJ2-1
TGTGCCAGCAGTTACGGGGGCCCGGATGAGCAGTTCTTC
CASSYGGPDEQFF
>TRBV28|.|many|TRBJ2-1
TGTGCCAGCACGGATCAAGCGGGCACCTACAATGAGCAGTTCTTC
CASTDQAGTYNEQFF
>TRBV18|TRBD1|many|TRBJ2-1
TGTGCCAGCTCACCAAATACCGGGACAGGGGACAATGAGCAGTTCTTC
CASSPNTGTGDNEQFF
>TRBV28|.|few|TRBJ2-1
TGTGCCAGCAGCGAGGTTACAAGGGCGGGGTTCTTC
CASSEVTRAGFF
>TRBV20-1|.|few|TRBJ1-1
TGCAGTGCTCCTAGAGGGCAGATAACGCTTGAAGCTTTCTTT
CSAPRGQITLEAFF
>TRBV11-2|.|few|TRBJ2-3
TGTGCCAGCAGCTTAGGCACTAGCAGGAGGACAGATACGCAGTATTTT
CASSLGTSRRTDTQYF
>TRBV6-1|TRBD2|many|TRBJ2-3
TGTGCCAGCAAAGGTACTAGCGGGAGAACTGATACGCAGTATTTT
CASKGTSGRTDTQYF
>TRBV5-1|.|few|TRBJ2-3
TGCGCCAGCAGGCAGCTAGACAGCAGCACAGATACGCAGTATTTT
CASRQLDSSTDTQYF
>TRBV20-1|TRBD2|few|TRBJ2-1
TGCAGTGCTAGAGTAGCGGGGGGGAGCTCCTACAATGAGCAGTTCTTC
CSARVAGGSSYNEQFF
>TRBV12-3/TRBV12-4|TRBD1|many|TRBJ2-5
TGTGCCAGCAGTTCCCAGACAGGGGGCATGGAGACCCAGTACTTC
CASSSQTGGMETQYF
>TRBV30|.|many|TRBJ1-2
TGTGCCTGGAGTGCACAGGGTAATTATGGCTACACCTTC
CAWSAQGNYGYTF
>TRBV25-1|.|many|TRBJ2-5
TGTGCCAGCAGTGGACCAGGGGCCCAAGAGACCCAGTACTTC
CASSGPGAQETQYF
>TRBV7-2|.|few|TRBJ2-1
TGTGCCAGCAGCTATGACAGGTACTCGGGGAATGAGCAGTTCTTC
CASSYDRYSGNEQFF
>TRBV20-1|.|.|TRBJ2-7
TGCAGTGCTAGAGAGCGGAGCTCCTACGAGCAGTACTTC
CSARERSSYEQYF
>TRBV7-2|.|.|TRBJ1-2
TGTGCCAGCAGCTCACCCTGGAGCAGGAATGGCTACACCTTC
CASSSPWSRNGYTF
>TRBV15|.|.|TRBJ1-3
TGTGCCACCAGCACGGGCAGGGGACACTCTGGAAACACCATATATTTT
CATSTGRGHSGNTIYF
>TRBV12-3/TRBV12-4|.|many|TRBJ2-2
TGTGCCAGCAGTTTAGGTCAGGGAGACACCGGGGAGCTGTTTTTT
CASSLGQGDTGELFF
>TRBV18|.|many|TRBJ2-5
TGTGCCAGCTCAGCCGACAGGATTGGTGAGACCCAGTACTTC
CASSADRIGETQYF
>TRBV10-3|TRBD2|few|TRBJ2-1
TGTGCCATCAGTGGAACTAGCGGATACAATGAGCAGTTCTTC
CAISGTSGYNEQFF
>TRBV19|.|.|TRBJ1-2
TGTGCCAGTAGTATCACTTCAAACTATGGCTACACCTTC
CASSITSNYGYTF
>TRBV3-1|.|many|TRBJ2-3
TGTGCCAGCAGCCAAGGTACGGGAGCCGATACGCAGTATTTT
CASSQGTGADTQYF
>TRBV5-1|.|few|TRBJ2-7
TGCGCCAGCAGCTTAGGACCATCTCCCTCCTACGAGCAGTACTTC
CASSLGPSPSYEQYF
>TRBV28|.|.|TRBJ1-5
TGTGCCGTAGACAGGACGATCAATCAGCCCCAGCATTTT
CAVDRTINQPQHF
>TRBV27|.|.|TRBJ2-7
TGTGCCAGCAGTGGAGGGCACTGGGAGCAGTACTTC
CASSGGHWEQYF
>TRBV9|.|.|TRBJ2-3
TGTGCCAGCAGCCAGAGGGGGGTAGCGGACCGAACAGATACGCAGTATTTT
CASSQRGVADRTDTQYF
>TRBV28|.|.|TRBJ1-1
TGTGCCAACAGTTTAGTAGGGGTCAAAGCTTTCTTT
CANSLVGVKAFF
>TRBV4-1|.|few|TRBJ2-6
TGCGCCAGCAGCCGGGCCCCTATGCCTGGGGCCAACGTCCTGACTTTC
CASSRAPMPGANVLTF
>TRBV5-1|TRBD2|.|TRBJ2-5
TGCGCCAGCAGCTCAGCGGGAGGCCTACAAGAGACCCAGTACTTC
CASSSAGGLQETQYF
>TRBV11-2|.|.|TRBJ2-5
TGTGCCAGCAGCTCCCGCCAGCTAGCAGAAGAGACCCAGTACTTC
CASSSRQLAEETQYF
>TRBV20-1|.|.|TRBJ2-7
TGCAGTGCTAGATTTCTAGCCGTCTCCTACGAGCAGTACTTC
CSARFLAVSYEQYF
>TRBV5-8|.|.|TRBJ2-1
TGTGCCAGCAGCTTCCAGTCCGGAAAGAATGAGCAGTTCTTC
CASSFQSGKNEQFF
>TRBV9|.|few|TRBJ2-3
TGTGCCAGCAGCGGCCTCGGGACAGCGGGGCCAGATACGCAGTATTTT
CASSGLGTAGPDTQYF
>TRBV5-5|.|.|TRBJ2-1
TGTGCCAGCGCCCGGGACCCTACGGATGAGCAGTTCTTC
CASARDPTDEQFF
>TRBV5-6|TRBD2|few|TRBJ2-3
TGTGCCAGCAGCTTGGTTGGACTAGCGGAGATGGAGTATTTT
CASSLVGLAEMEYF
>TRBV29-1|TRBD1|many|TRBJ2-7
TGCAGCGTGGGCCTTGACAGGGGAGTCGAGCAGTACTTC
CSVGLDRGVEQYF
>TRBV28|TRBD2|few|TRBJ2-1
TGTGCCAGCAATGTCGGCGGGAGGGGCTACAATGAGCAGTTCTTC
CASNVGGRGYNEQFF
>TRBV20-1|TRBD1|many|TRBJ2-5
TGCAGTGCAAGACAGGGATTGATTGTGGAGACCCAGTACTTC
CSARQGLIVETQYF
>TRBV24-1|.|many|TRBJ1-1
TGTGCCACCAGAGACTCTATGGCAGGGGACACTGAAGCTTTCTTT
CATRDSMAGDTEAFF
>TRBV7-2|.|many|TRBJ2-7
TGTGCCAGCAGCGGAGGGGACCGGGGGCAGTACTTC
CASSGGDRGQYF
>TRBV9|.|.|TRBJ2-7
TGTGCCAGCAGCGCCGGGATCAACTACGAGCAGTACTTC
CASSAGINYEQYF
>TRBV12-5|.|few|TRBJ1-5
TGTGCTAGTGGTAATGGGGGGCAGCCCCAGCATTTT
CASGNGGQPQHF
>TRBV6-2/TRBV6-3|.|many|TRBJ2-3
TGTGCCAGCAGGATTACCAGGGGGGCAACAGATACGCAGTATTTT
CASRITRGATDTQYF
>TRBV27|TRBD1|few|TRBJ1-6
TGTGCCAGCAGTTTCCGCCGGGACAGAGAACCTTCGACTTATAATTCACCCCTCCACTTT
CASSFRRDREPSTYNSPLHF
>TRBV7-9|TRBD2|many|TRBJ2-1
TGTGCCCTCACTAGCGAACACAATGAGCAGTTCTTC
CALTSEHNEQFF
>TRBV7-9|.|few|TRBJ1-1
TGTGCCAGCAGCCGCGTGGGCAGGGTAGGCACTGAAGCTTTCTTT
CASSRVGRVGTEAFF
>TRBV30|.|.|TRBJ2-7
TGTGCCTGGAGTGCGGGACACTCCTACGAGCAGTACTTC
CAWSAGHSYEQYF
>TRBV6-6|TRBD1|many|TRBJ1-1
TGTGCCAGCAGTTACTCGAGCCAGGGGGCAACTGAAGCTTTCTTT
CASSYSSQGATEAFF
>TRBV7-8|.|.|TRBJ1-2
TGTGCCAGCAGCTTAGCGTTATGGGACGGCTACACCTTC
CASSLALWDGYTF
>TRBV20-1|.|many|TRBJ2-3
TGCAGTGCTAGAGATAGGGGATACACAGATACGCAGTATTTT
CSARDRGYTDTQYF
>TRBV24-1|.|many|TRBJ1-1
TGTGCCACCAGTGAGCCCGGGACACCTGAAGCTTTCTTT
CATSEPGTPEAFF
>TRBV11-3|.|.|TRBJ2-1
TGTGCCAGCAGCTCTTCCGCCAATGAGCAGTTCTTC
CASSSSANEQFF